Presented here are 9 T cell receptor beta chains from one specimen sequenced in a study of siplizumab effects on memory and regulatory T cells. Using immunoSEQ multiplex PCR, the repertoire was profiled, and TCRdb retains in-frame clones only, with some absent. The data contain about 100,000 clones, approximately 91% of them singletons. Material for sequencing was CD4+ T cells sorted from blood. These receptors were taken from a human donor in good health.

For the CDR3, the DNA is TGTGCCAGCTCACCGGGCAGAAATCAGCCCCAGCATTTT. Residues: CASSPGRNQPQHF. The rearrangement joins TRBV18 to TRBJ1-5; D remains unclear. V was pared by 3 bases and J by 4 bases, with 7 bases between. The CDR3 has 13 residues. Germline V gives CDR1 KGHSH, CDR2 LQKENI.

J is TRBJ1-1 and V is TRBV5-6, with TRBD1 matching over 8 bases. Looked up from germline, CDR1 is SGHDT and CDR2 is YYEEEE. The CDR3 has 13 amino acids. Trimming at V came to 1 base and at J to 4 bases, leaving 0 bases not matched to a gene. In DNA, the CDR3 is TGTGCCAGCAGCTTGACAGGGGGCACTGAAGCTTTCTTT. Its protein is CASSLTGGTEAFF.

The CDR3 loop reads CAWKAWTGEFF. CDR3 bases: TGTGCCTGGAAGGCGTGGACAGGGGAGTTCTTC. This rearrangement joins TRBV30 to TRBJ2-1; 9 positions match TRBD1. The germline V gene has CDR1 GTSNPN and CDR2 SVGIG (reference sequence). The J segment lost 14 bases and the V segment lost 4 bases, leaving 6 bases of the junction unmatched. This CDR3 has 11 amino acids.

The chain carries TRBV10-3 and TRBJ2-5; 7 bases are a match to TRBD1. The CDR3 extends over 13 amino acids. The trim removed 6 bases at V and 3 bases at J, leaving 4 bases unmatched. CDR1 is ENHRY, CDR2 SYGVKD, per germline. CDR3 protein: CAIRSGTEETQYF. The CDR3 nucleotides are TGTGCCATCAGGTCCGGGACAGAAGAGACCCAGTACTTC.

V usage is TRBV6-5 and J usage is TRBJ1-6; D uncertain. V was cut by 2 bases and J by 6 bases, with 11 bases left in between. The CDR3 loop spans 15 amino acids. Germline V gene lookup returns CDR1 MNHEY and CDR2 SVGAGI. The CDR3 DNA is TGTGCCAGCAGTTACAGTGGTGTGGGTAATTCACCCCTCCACTTT. The encoded protein is CASSYSGVGNSPLHF.

J is TRBJ2-5 and V is TRBV29-1; D is tentatively TRBD1 or TRBD2 (7 bases each). Trimming took 5 bases from V and 5 from J, leaving 18 bases between them. Germline assignment: CDR1 SQVTM and CDR2 ANQGSEA. The CDR3 is 14 residues long. In DNA, the CDR3 is TGCAGCGTTCCCCCCGGGGGAGGGGGCGAGACCCAGTACTTC. Its translation is CSVPPGGGGETQYF.

The table lists this clone with a count of one. The V gene is TRBV6-1, the J gene TRBJ2-5; 7 bases align to TRBD2. The CDR3 has 17 residues. V gave up 2 bases and J gave up 0 bases; unmatched junction bases: 9. The germline gives CDR1 MNHNS, CDR2 SASEGT. The CDR3 sequence: CASSESRRRGDQETQYF. As DNA, the CDR3 is TGTGCCAGCAGTGAAAGTCGGCGCCGGGGGGACCAAGAGACCCAGTACTTC.

J is TRBJ2-5 and V is TRBV20-1; unclear D gene. This CDR3 region has 11 residues. With 7 bases removed from V and 7 bases from J, the gap between germline ends came to 13 bases. Germline CDR1 reads DFQATT; CDR2 reads SNEGSKA (reference sequence). Here the CDR3 DNA reads TGCAGTGAACTGAAAAGAGGGACCCAGTACTTC. It is translated as CSELKRGTQYF.

The chain is built from TRBV19 and TRBJ2-7, with TRBD1 matching 9 bases. Germline CDR1 reads LNHDA; CDR2 reads SQIVND (reference sequence). The V and J ends lost 10 bases and 10 bases, in that order; junction bases with no gene match: 17. CDR3 size: 14 residues. This CDR3 is CATRRRDREKGQYF. CDR3 DNA sequence: TGTGCCACCAGGAGACGGGACAGGGAGAAAGGCCAGTACTTC.